These T cell receptor beta chains were read from a single sample in a study of blood T cell repertoires in COVID-19. Sequencing was performed with immunoSEQ multiplex PCR; in TCRdb, only in-frame clones are kept and a portion is missing. The data show approximately 320,000 clones, 70% to 90% seen once. Sample: peripheral blood. Source of these receptors: a human donor in a cohort sampled during active COVID-19. The CDR3 runs from the conserved cysteine through the conserved F or W. The D gene is left open where the match is weak. Not every row has a clone size; where given, it reads once, few, many or a size class.

d_call	cdr3_length	j_call	clone_size	v_call	cdr3_nt	cdr3_aa
TRBD2	19	TRBJ2-1	NA	TRBV19	TGTGCCAGTAGCCATGGGTGGCTAGCGGGGGGATTCTCCTACAATGAGCAGTTCTTC	CASSHGWLAGGFSYNEQFF
NA	16	TRBJ2-7	NA	TRBV6-5	TGTGCCAGCAGTTACTCGTTCGACAGGAACAACTACGAGCAGTACTTC	CASSYSFDRNNYEQYF
NA	14	TRBJ1-5	NA	TRBV7-9	TGTGCCAGCAGCCTTCAGGGGTCGGATCAGCCCCAGCATTTT	CASSLQGSDQPQHF
TRBD1	14	TRBJ2-7	NA	TRBV4-2	TGTGCCAGCAGCCAGGCGGACAGGGGGTACGAGCAGTACTTC	CASSQADRGYEQYF
NA	15	TRBJ1-3	NA	TRBV10-2	TGCGCCAGCAGTGAGTCACACATCTCTGGAAACACCATATATTTT	CASSESHISGNTIYF
TRBD1	15	TRBJ1-5	NA	TRBV19	TGTGCCAGTAGCCAAGGACAGGGTAGGGTTCAGCCCCAGCATTTT	CASSQGQGRVQPQHF
NA	12	TRBJ1-1	NA	TRBV3-1/TRBV3-2	TGTGCCAGCAGCCAGCAACAGGGCGGCGCTTTCTTT	CASSQQQGGAFF
NA	15	TRBJ2-2	NA	TRBV6-5	TGTGCCAGCAGTACCTACGGACATGACACCGGGGAGCTGTTTTTT	CASSTYGHDTGELFF
NA	13	TRBJ1-3	NA	TRBV12-3/TRBV12-4	TGTGCCAGCAGCGGATTTATAGAGGGCACCATATATTTT	CASSGFIEGTIYF
TRBD1	13	TRBJ1-2	NA	TRBV11-2	TGTGCCAGCAGCTGGACAGGGGTTTATGGCTACACCTTC	CASSWTGVYGYTF
TRBD2	15	TRBJ2-1	NA	TRBV10-3	TGTGCCATCAGTGAGGTGGCTAGCGGGGATAATGAGCAGTTCTTC	CAISEVASGDNEQFF
TRBD1	14	TRBJ1-2	NA	TRBV11-1	TGTGCCAGCAGCTCCGGGACAGGGACCTATGGCTACACCTTC	CASSSGTGTYGYTF
NA	16	TRBJ2-7	NA	TRBV6-2/TRBV6-3	TGTGCCAGCAGTCCGTTCCCCTGGAGGGGATTGTACGAGCAGTACTTC	CASSPFPWRGLYEQYF
TRBD1	12	TRBJ1-2	once	TRBV30	TGTGCCTGGAGACGACAGGGGGGTGGCTACACCTTC	CAWRRQGGGYTF